This record looks at one T cell receptor beta chain sequence and its context. Authors' data handling: Nucleated cell counts were estimated from reference gene primer amplification. The method was immunoSEQ multiplex PCR; TCRdb's version includes in-frame clones alone and lacks a portion of them. V, J and clone size were drawn from that table, and D and trimming were deduced from the DNA. This sample has some 200,000 clones, with around 84% found just once. This sample stems from a study of blood T cell repertoires in COVID-19. The wider study: Spain, Italy and the United States supplied samples that represented acute and convalescent COVID-19. Sample material is recorded as cDNA or gDNA derived from T cells, B-cell-depleted T cells, or PBMCs.

CDR3 length equals 12 residues. CDR1 is SEHNR, CDR2 FQNEAQ, per germline (reference sequence). Between the trimmed V and J ends, which lost 5 bases and 3 bases, there was a span of 7 bases. The chain couples TRBV7-9 to TRBJ1-1; D remains ambiguous. The source is a woman in her seventies with COVID-19, enrolled during active disease. The sample taken for sequencing was peripheral blood. The CDR3 nucleotides are TGTGCCAGCAGCCTCCGGGACACTGAAGCTTTCTTT. It codes for CASSLRDTEAFF.